The entry that follows covers one T cell receptor beta chain sequence. This clonotype was detected a few times. It has no known antigen specificity. Base qualities are not at hand, and no much larger clone is one base apart. Unmatched junction bases come to 7, with V trimmed by 5 bases and J by 13 bases. The CDR3 runs 11 residues from the cysteine to the phenylalanine. Solely the CDR3 DNA is kept, with 33 bases framed from the first base. Libraries were constructed by PCR. This sample was sequenced with an Illumina HiSeq 2500. To normalize quantification of the TCRbeta repertoire, the TCR libraries were built with molecular barcoding that relied on unique molecular identifiers. TCRdb reprocessing: public reads trimmed at Q25 with fastp, clones called with MiXCR, in-frame beta chains kept. Each CDR3 protein gets just one entry, which takes the most common genes and DNA from the rows behind it. The sample table holds about 580,000 distinct CDR3 sequences, of which more than 20% were seen once. The top ten constitute about 14% of the sample.

This sample stems from a study of T-cell reconstitution after alpha-beta-depleted transplantation in children (dated by TCRdb to the mid-2010s). Looking at the study overall: Using TCR repertoire profiling, the study quantitatively followed how T-cell immune reconstitution unfolded in children after TCRalphabeta/CD19-depleted allogeneic hematopoietic cell transplantation. Study-wide conclusions, independent of this receptor: Apparently early alphabetaT-cell count recovery about two months after transplant reportedly relied on only several hundred rapidly expanded clones derived from non-depleted graft cells. Hyperexpanded clone frequencies declined over subsequent months; after one year, T-cell counts and TCRbeta diversity were mostly attributed to newly produced T cells. In some patients, the high TCRbeta diversity seen at day 60 was put down to recipient T cells and intrathymic progenitors that had survived conditioning.

Sample treatment or condition, as interpreted from the label and publication: allogeneic hematopoietic cell transplantation with graft depleted of TCRalphabeta T cells and CD19 B cells. The children who served as transplant recipients had been given grafts of TCRalphabeta/CD19-depleted allogeneic hematopoietic cells. Here the chain combines TRBV12-3 or TRBV12-4 and TRBJ1-2; 7 bases in between match TRBD1. The source of this sequence is a boy in the first two years of life who had a stem cell transplant for acute myeloid leukemia, so the T cells may come from the graft donor. This material consisted of PBMCs, mostly from graft donor cells, taken 360 days after TCRalphabeta/CD19-depleted stem cell transplant. The CDR3 here reads CASSPTGAVTF. The nucleotide sequence is given as TGTGCCAGCAGTCCTACAGGGGCCGTCACCTTC.